Shown below are 4 T cell receptor beta chains from a single sample sequenced in a study of cytomegalovirus exposure and HLA in healthy donors. 60 Vbeta and 13 Jbeta primers were used in PCR. Repertoires were generated with immunoSEQ multiplex PCR, while TCRdb's copy carries only in-frame clones and drops some. The table includes about 200,000 clones, more than 60% detected once. Source material: PBMCs. These receptors all stem from a girl aged 2 to 9 in good health and CMV-seronegative.

The V and J genes are TRBV9 and TRBJ2-5; 7 nucleotides match TRBD2. Germline loops: CDR1 SGDLS, CDR2 YYNGEE. The CDR3 has 15 amino acids. V was pared by 0 bases and J by 1 base, with 3 bases of the junction left unmatched. The CDR3 DNA reads as TGTGCCAGCAGCGTAGCGACGGGGGGCCAAGAGACCCAGTACTTC. It is translated as CASSVATGGQETQYF. Full variable domain (remainder filled in from reference TRBV9 and TRBJ2-5): DSGVTQTPKHLITATGQRVTLRCSPRSGDLSVYWYQQSLDQGLQFLIQYYNGEERAKGNILERFSAQQFPDLHSELNLSSLELGDSALYFCASSVATGGQETQYFGPGTRLLVL.

This chain links TRBV6-5 with TRBJ2-5, with 8 bases identical to TRBD2. The end of the DNA is better explained by TRBJ2-7, so the J call may be wrong. This CDR3 is built from 15 residues. Germline V CDR1 and CDR2: MNHEY, SVGAGI. Written as DNA, the CDR3 is TGTGCCAGCAGTTACCGGGAGGGGTCCCCCTACGAGCAGTACTTC. It translates to CASSYREGSPYEQYF.

The gene calls are TRBV7-2 and TRBJ1-1; possibly TRBD1 for D (6 bases). CDR1 and CDR2 (germline): SGHTA, FQGNSA. V was pared by 2 bases and J by 3 bases, with 22 bases between. This CDR3 has 18 residues. CDR3 residues: CASSLYTAGAVKDTEAFF. In nucleotides, the CDR3 is TGTGCCAGCAGCTTATATACGGCGGGGGCGGTTAAAGACACTGAAGCTTTCTTT.

The chain has TRBV30 and TRBJ2-5; possible D gene TRBD1, 5 bases. The germline V and J ends were trimmed by 2 bases and 5 bases, with 18 bases remaining between them. CDR1 is GTSNPN, CDR2 SVGIG, per germline (reference sequence). The CDR3 contains 15 residues. This CDR3 is CAWSPKRGLGETQYF. Here the CDR3 DNA reads TGTGCCTGGAGTCCAAAAAGGGGTTTGGGGGAGACCCAGTACTTC.